The rows below give T cell receptor beta chains drawn from one sample of a study of T-cell memory formation after mild COVID-19. One entry per CDR3 protein results from TCRdb running MiXCR on the 5' RACE reads. The sample carries about 4,300 distinct CDR3 sequences, approximately 15% recorded once. The sample taken for sequencing was PBMCs or a T cell subset sorted from them (not recorded which). The source of these receptors is an adult who had mild COVID-19 (a few samples of this study predate the infection). Cell type and time point are not known. Both conserved end residues are part of each CDR3. Each record gives: CDR3 DNA, CDR3 protein, J gene, clone size, V gene, D gene. A D gene is named only where the DNA matches it firmly. Expanded clones are given a class, and other clones once, few, many or no size at all.

TGTGCCAGCAGCCAAGAAGGGGGGCAAGTCTATGGCTACACCTTC CASSQEGGQVYGYTF TRBJ1-2 medium-sized TRBV3-1 .
TGTGCCAGCAGCTCAGGACAGTCGGAGACCCAGTACTTC CASSSGQSETQYF TRBJ2-5 . TRBV7-9 .
TGTGCCAGCAGTTACTCTGGGGGGTTCACAGATACGCAGTATTTT CASSYSGGFTDTQYF TRBJ2-3 medium-sized TRBV6-5 .
TGCAGTGCTCCGACAAGCACGAACACTGAAGCTTTCTTT CSAPTSTNTEAFF TRBJ1-1 medium-sized TRBV20-1 .
TGTGCCAGCAGTCCGGGACAGTACGAGCAGTACTTC CASSPGQYEQYF TRBJ2-7 medium-sized TRBV12-3/TRBV12-4 TRBD1
TGTGCCACCAGTGATTTTGCTTTGAACACCGGGGAGCTGTTTTTT CATSDFALNTGELFF TRBJ2-2 medium-sized TRBV24-1 .
TGCAGCGTTGTTGGAGGGGACACCGGGGAGCTGTTTTTT CSVVGGDTGELFF TRBJ2-2 medium-sized TRBV29-1 .
TGTGCCAGCAGTTTACCTGGGAACACTGAAGCTTTCTTT CASSLPGNTEAFF TRBJ1-1 medium-sized TRBV28 .
TGCGCCAGCAGCCTTCCGGGACACAACTACGAGCAGTACTTC CASSLPGHNYEQYF TRBJ2-7 medium-sized TRBV5-1 .
TGTGCCAGCAGCTTAGGGACTAGCGTCCAAGAGACCCAGTACTTC CASSLGTSVQETQYF TRBJ2-5 medium-sized TRBV11-1 TRBD2
TGTGCCAGCAGCGCTCTAGCGGGGGCTGAGCAGTTCTTC CASSALAGAEQFF TRBJ2-1 . TRBV12-3/TRBV12-4 TRBD2
TGTGCCAGCAGTGAACGTGATGGAAGGTGGGGTACCGCTTTCTTT CASSERDGRWGTAFF TRBJ1-1 few TRBV6-1 .
TGTGCCAGCAGTTCTCTGCGAGGCGGCTCTTACTATGGCTACACCTTC CASSSLRGGSYYGYTF TRBJ1-2 medium-sized TRBV6-5 .
TGCGCCAGCAGCTTGGAGGGCAGGGGGCCGTACGAGCAGTACTTC CASSLEGRGPYEQYF TRBJ2-7 . TRBV5-1 TRBD1
TGTGCCAGCAGCGTGGTAGCGGGGAGCACAGATACGCAGTATTTT CASSVVAGSTDTQYF TRBJ2-3 medium-sized TRBV9 TRBD2
TGTGCCAGCATGGGTTTGGGGGAGCTGTTTTTT CASMGLGELFF TRBJ2-2 medium-sized TRBV12-3/TRBV12-4 .
TGCAGCCCGTCGGCCCAAGAGGGTTCTGAAGCTTTCTTT CSPSAQEGSEAFF TRBJ1-1 medium-sized TRBV29-1 .
TGTGCCAGCAGCCCGCCGGGACAGCACAATGAGCAGTATTTT CASSPPGQHNEQYF TRBJ2-3 . TRBV5-6 TRBD1